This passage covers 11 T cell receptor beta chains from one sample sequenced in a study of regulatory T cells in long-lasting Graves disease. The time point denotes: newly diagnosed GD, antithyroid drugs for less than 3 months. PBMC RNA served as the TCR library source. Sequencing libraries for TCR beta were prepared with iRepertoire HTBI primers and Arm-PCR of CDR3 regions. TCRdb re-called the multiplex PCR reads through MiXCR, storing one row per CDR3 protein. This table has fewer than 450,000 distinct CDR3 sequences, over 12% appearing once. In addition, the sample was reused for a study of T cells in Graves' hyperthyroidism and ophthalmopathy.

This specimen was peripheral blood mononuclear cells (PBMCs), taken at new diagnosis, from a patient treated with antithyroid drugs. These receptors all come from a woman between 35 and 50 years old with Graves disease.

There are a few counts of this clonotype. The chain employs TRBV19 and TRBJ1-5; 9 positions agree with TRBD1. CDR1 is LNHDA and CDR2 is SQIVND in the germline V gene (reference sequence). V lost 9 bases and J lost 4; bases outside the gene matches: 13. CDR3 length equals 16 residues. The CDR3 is CASSTRPGQGNQPQHF. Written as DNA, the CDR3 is TGTGCCAGCTCTACCCGACCGGGACAGGGAAATCAGCCCCAGCATTTT.

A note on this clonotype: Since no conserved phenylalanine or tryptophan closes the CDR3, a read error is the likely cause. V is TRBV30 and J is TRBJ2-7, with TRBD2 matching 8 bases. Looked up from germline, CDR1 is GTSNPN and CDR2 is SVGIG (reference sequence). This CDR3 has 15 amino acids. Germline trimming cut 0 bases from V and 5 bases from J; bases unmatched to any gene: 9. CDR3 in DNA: TGTGCCTGGAGTGTACAGGGACTAGGGACCGACGAGCAGTACTCC. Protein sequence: CAWSVQGLGTDEQYS.

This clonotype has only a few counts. The CDR3 DNA sequence: TGTGCCAGCAGTTACAGGCAGAGCAATGAGCAGTTCTTC. Its protein product is CASSYRQSNEQFF. The gene calls are TRBV6-2 or TRBV6-3 and TRBJ2-1; D is ambiguous. The CDR3 is made up of 13 amino acids. Deletions cut 2 bases from V and 6 bases from J, with 8 bases between. Germline V CDR1 and CDR2: MNHEY, SVGEGT.

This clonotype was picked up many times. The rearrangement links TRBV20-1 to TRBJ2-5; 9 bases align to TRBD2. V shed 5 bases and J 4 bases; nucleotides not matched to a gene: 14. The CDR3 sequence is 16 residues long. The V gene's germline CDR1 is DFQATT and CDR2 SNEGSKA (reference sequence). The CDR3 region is CSAPMYLGLAGETQYF. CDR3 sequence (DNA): TGCAGTGCTCCCATGTATCTGGGACTAGCAGGAGAGACCCAGTACTTC.

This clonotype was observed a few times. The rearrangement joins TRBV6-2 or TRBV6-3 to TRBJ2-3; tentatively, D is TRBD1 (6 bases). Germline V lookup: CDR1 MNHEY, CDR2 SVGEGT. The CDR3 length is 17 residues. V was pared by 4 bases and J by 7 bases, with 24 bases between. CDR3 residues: CASSSQPNLGAGNTQYF. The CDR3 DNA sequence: TGTGCCAGCAGTTCCCAACCTAACTTGGGGGCAGGGAATACGCAGTATTTT.

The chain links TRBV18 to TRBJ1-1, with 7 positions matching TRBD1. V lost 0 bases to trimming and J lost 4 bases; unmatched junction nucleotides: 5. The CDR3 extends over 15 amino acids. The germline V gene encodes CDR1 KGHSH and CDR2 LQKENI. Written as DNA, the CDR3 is TGTGCCAGCTCACCACCTGGGTCAGGGGGCACTGAAGCTTTCTTT. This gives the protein CASSPPGSGGTEAFF.

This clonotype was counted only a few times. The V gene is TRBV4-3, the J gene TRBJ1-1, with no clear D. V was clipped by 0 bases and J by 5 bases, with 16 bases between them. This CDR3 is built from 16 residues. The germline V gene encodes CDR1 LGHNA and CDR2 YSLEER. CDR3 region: CASSQDYLDRTTEAFF. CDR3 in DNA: TGCGCCAGCAGCCAAGATTATTTAGACCGAACGACTGAAGCTTTCTTT.

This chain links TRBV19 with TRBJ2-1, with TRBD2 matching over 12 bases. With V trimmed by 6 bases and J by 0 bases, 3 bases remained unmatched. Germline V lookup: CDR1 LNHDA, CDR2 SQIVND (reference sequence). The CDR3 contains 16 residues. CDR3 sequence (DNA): TGTGCCAGTAGCACGGGACTAGCGGGCTCCTACAATGAGCAGTTCTTC. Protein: CASSTGLAGSYNEQFF.

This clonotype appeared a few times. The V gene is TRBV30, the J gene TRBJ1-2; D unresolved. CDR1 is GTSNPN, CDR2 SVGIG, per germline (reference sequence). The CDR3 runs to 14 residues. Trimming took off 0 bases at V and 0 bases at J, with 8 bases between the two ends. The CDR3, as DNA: TGTGCCTGGAGTGTTTGGGATTCTAACTATGGCTACACCTTC. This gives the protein CAWSVWDSNYGYTF.

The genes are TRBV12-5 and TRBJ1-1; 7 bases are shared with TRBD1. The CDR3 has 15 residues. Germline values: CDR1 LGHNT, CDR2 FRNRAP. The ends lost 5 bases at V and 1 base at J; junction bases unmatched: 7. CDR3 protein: CASGTTGVGNTEAFF. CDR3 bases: TGTGCTAGTGGTACCACAGGGGTTGGGAACACTGAAGCTTTCTTT. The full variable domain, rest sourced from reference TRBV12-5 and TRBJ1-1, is DARVTQTPRHKVTEMGQEVTMRCQPILGHNTVFWYRQTMMQGLELLAYFRNRAPLDDSGMPKDRFSAEMPDATLATLKIQPSEPRDSAVYFCASGTTGVGNTEAFFGQGTRLTVV.

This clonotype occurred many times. CDR3 protein: CASSEVGVDGYTF. The CDR3 DNA follows: TGTGCCAGCAGTGAAGTAGGGGTCGACGGCTACACCTTC. The V and J genes are TRBV2 and TRBJ1-2; D is possibly TRBD1 (5 bases). Deletions cut 1 base from V and 8 bases from J, with 11 bases between. CDR1 is SNHLY and CDR2 is FYNNEI in the germline V gene. This CDR3 region has 13 residues.